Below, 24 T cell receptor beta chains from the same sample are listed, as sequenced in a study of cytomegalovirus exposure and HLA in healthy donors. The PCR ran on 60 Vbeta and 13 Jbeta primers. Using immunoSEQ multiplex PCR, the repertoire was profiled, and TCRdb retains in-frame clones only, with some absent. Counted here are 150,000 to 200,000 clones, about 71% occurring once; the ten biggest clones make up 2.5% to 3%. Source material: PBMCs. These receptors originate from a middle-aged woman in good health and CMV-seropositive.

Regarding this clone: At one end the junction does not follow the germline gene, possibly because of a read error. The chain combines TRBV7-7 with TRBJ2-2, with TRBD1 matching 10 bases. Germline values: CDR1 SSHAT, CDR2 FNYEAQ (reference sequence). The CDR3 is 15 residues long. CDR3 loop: CASSSGTGVAGELFF. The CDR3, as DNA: TGTGCTAGCAGCTCCGGGACAGGGGTTGCCGGGGAGCTGTTTTTT.

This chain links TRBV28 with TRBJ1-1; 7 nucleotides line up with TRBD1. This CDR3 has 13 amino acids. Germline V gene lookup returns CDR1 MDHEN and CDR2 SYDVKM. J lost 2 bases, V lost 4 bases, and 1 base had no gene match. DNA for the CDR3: TGTGCCAGCAGTTACAGGGGTAACACTGAAGCTTTCTTT. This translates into CASSYRGNTEAFF.

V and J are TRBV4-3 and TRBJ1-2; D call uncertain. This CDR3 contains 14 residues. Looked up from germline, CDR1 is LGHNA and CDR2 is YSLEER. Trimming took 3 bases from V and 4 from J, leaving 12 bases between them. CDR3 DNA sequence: TGCGCCAGCAGCCAGAGTACTGTGTCCTATGGCTACACCTTC. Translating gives CASSQSTVSYGYTF.

CDR3 in DNA: TGCGCCAGCAGCCGAGCAGGTAACACAGATACGCAGTATTTT. Protein sequence: CASSRAGNTDTQYF. The V and J genes are TRBV4-1 and TRBJ2-3; D is uncertain. Germline assignment: CDR1 MGHRA and CDR2 YSYEKL. CDR3 size: 14 residues. V was clipped by 4 bases and J by 2 bases, with 10 bases between them.

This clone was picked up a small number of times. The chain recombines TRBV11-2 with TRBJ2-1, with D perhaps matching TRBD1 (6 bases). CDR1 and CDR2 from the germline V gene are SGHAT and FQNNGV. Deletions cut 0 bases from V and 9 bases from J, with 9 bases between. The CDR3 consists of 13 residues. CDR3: CASSLDPRGEQFF. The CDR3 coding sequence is TGTGCCAGCAGCTTAGATCCCAGGGGTGAGCAGTTCTTC.

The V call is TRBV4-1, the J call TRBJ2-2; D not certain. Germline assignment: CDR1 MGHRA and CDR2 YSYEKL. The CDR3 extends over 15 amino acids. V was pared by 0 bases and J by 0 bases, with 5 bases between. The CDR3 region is CASSQDFTNTGELFF. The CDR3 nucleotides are TGCGCCAGCAGCCAAGATTTCACGAACACCGGGGAGCTGTTTTTT.

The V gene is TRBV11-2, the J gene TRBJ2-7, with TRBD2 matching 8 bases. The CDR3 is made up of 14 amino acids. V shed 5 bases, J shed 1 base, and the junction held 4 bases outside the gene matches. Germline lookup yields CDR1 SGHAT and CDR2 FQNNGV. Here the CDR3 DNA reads TGTGCCAGCAGCGAGGCTAGCGGGTCCTACGAGCAGTACTTC. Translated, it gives CASSEASGSYEQYF.

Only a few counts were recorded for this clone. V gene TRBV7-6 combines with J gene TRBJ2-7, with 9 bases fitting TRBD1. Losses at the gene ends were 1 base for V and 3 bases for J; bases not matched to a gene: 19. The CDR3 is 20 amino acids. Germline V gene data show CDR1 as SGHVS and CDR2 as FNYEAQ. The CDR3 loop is CASSLEKPLQDRGTFYEQYF. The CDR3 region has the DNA TGTGCCAGCAGCTTAGAGAAACCCCTCCAGGACAGGGGAACTTTCTACGAGCAGTACTTC. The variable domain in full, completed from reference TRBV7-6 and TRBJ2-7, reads GAGVSQSPRYKVTKRGQDVALRCDPISGHVSLYWYRQALGQGPEFLTYFNYEAQQDKSGLPNDRFSAERPEGSISTLTIQRTEQRDSAMYRCASSLEKPLQDRGTFYEQYFGPGTRLTVT.

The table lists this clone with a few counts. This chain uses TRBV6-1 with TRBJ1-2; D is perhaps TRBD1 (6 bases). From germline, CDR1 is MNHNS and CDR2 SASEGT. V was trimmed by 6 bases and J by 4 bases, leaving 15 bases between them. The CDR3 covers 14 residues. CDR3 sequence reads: CASSGGRGAYGYTF. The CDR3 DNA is TGTGCCAGCAGCGGGGGGCGCGGAGCCTATGGCTACACCTTC.

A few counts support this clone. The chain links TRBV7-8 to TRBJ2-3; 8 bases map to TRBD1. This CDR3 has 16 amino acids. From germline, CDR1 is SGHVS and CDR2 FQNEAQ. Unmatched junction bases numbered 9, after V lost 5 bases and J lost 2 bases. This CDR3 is CASSPWTGYNTDTQYF. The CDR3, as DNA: TGTGCCAGCAGCCCCTGGACAGGGTACAACACAGATACGCAGTATTTT.

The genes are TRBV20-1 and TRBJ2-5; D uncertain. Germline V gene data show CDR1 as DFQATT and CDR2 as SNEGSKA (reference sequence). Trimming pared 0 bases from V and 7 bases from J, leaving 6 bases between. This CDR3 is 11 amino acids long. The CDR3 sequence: CSARETGTQYF. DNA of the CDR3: TGCAGTGCTAGAGAGACGGGGACCCAGTACTTC.

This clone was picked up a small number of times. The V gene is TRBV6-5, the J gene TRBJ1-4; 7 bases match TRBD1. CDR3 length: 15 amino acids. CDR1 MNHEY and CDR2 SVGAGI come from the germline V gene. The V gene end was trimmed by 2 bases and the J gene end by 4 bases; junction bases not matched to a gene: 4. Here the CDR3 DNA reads TGTGCCAGCAGTTACACCACAGGGGTTAATGAAAAACTGTTTTTT. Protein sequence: CASSYTTGVNEKLFF.

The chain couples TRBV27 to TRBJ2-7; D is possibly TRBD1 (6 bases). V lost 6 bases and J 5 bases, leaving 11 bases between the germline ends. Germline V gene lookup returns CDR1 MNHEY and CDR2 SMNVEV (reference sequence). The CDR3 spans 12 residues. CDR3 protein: CASRGGFDEQYF. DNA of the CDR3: TGTGCCAGCAGAGGGGGATTCGACGAGCAGTACTTC.

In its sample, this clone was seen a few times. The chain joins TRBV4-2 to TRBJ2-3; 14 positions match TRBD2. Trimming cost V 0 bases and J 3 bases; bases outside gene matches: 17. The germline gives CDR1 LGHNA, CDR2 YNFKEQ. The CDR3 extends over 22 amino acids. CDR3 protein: CASSQDRSGRGLAGGGTDTQYF. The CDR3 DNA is TGTGCCAGCAGCCAAGATCGGTCCGGGCGTGGACTAGCGGGAGGTGGGACAGATACGCAGTATTTT.

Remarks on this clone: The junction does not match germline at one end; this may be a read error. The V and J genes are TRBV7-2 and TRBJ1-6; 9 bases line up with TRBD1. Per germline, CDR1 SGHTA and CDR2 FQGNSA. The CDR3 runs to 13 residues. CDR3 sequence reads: CASSNHGTGTLNF. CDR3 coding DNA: TGTGCCAGCAGCAACCACGGGACAGGGACCCTCAACTTT.

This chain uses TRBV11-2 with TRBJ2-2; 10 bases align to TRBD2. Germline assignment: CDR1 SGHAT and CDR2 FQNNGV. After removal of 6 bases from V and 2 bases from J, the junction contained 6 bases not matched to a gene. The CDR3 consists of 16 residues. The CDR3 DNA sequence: TGTGCCAGCAGACCTCTAGCGGGGGTAAACACCGGGGAGCTGTTTTTT. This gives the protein CASRPLAGVNTGELFF.

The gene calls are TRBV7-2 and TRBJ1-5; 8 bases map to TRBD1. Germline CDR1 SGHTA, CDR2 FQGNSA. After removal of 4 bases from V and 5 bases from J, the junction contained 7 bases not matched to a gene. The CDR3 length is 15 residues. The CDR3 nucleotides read TGTGCCAGCAGCTCGGACAGGGCTGAGTATCAGCCCCAGCATTTT. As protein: CASSSDRAEYQPQHF.

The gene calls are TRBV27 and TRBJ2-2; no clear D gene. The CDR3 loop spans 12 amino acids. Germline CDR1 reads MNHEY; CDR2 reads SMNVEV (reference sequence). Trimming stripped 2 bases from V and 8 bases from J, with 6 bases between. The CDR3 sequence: CASSLRVGELFF. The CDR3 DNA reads TGTGCCAGCAGTTTACGTGTAGGGGAGCTGTTTTTT.

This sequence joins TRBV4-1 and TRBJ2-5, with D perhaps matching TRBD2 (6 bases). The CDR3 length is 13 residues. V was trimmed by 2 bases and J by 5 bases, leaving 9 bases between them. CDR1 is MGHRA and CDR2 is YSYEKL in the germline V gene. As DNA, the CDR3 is TGCGCCAGCAGCCAACGGGACTTGGAGACCCAGTACTTC. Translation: CASSQRDLETQYF.

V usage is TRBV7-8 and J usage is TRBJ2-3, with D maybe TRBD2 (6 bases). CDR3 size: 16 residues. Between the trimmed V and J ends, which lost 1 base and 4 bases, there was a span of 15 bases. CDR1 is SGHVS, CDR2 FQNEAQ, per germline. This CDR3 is CASSLGGGRAADTQYF. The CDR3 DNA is TGTGCCAGCAGCTTAGGGGGAGGACGCGCGGCAGATACGCAGTATTTT.

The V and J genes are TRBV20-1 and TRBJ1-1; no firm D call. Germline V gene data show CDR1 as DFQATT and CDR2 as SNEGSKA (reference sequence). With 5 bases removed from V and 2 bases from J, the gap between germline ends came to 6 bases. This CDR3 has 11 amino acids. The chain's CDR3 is CSAWPNTEAFF. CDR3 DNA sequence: TGCAGTGCTTGGCCTAACACTGAAGCTTTCTTT.

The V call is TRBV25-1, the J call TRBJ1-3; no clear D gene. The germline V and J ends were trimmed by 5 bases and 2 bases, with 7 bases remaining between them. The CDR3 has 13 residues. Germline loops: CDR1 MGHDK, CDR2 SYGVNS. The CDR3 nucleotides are TGTGCCAGCAGTCGAGGGACTGGAAACACCATATATTTT. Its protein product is CASSRGTGNTIYF. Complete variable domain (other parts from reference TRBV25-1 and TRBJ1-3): EADIYQTPRYLVIGTGKKITLECSQTMGHDKMYWYQQDPGMELHLIHYSYGVNSTEKGDLSSESTVSRIRTEHFPLTLESARPSHTSQYLCASSRGTGNTIYFGEGSWLTVV.

The CDR3 sequence is CASSLSSGSNEQFF. CDR3 in DNA: TGTGCCAGCAGTTTGTCTAGCGGGTCTAATGAGCAGTTCTTC. The chain joins TRBV28 to TRBJ2-1; TRBD2 matches 8 bases. There are 14 residues in the CDR3. The junction had 5 bases not matched to a gene; V was cut back by 3 bases and J by 7 bases. Germline V gene lookup returns CDR1 MDHEN and CDR2 SYDVKM.

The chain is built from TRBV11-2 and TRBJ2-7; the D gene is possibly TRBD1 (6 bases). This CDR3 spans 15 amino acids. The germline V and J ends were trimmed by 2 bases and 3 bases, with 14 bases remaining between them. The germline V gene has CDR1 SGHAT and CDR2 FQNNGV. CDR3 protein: CASSLTRDTFYEQYF. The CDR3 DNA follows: TGTGCCAGCAGCTTAACCCGGGACACTTTCTACGAGCAGTACTTC.